Listed here is a single T cell receptor (beta chain). Its cognate antigen is unknown. Sorts performed in triplicate captured more than 250,000 cells each from every CD8+ T cell subset. CD45RO-CCR7+CD27+CD95- marked naive CD8+ T cells. The data derive from a study of CXCR3-negative and CXCR3-positive naive CD8 T cells. It was by 5' RACE with UMI labels that the TRB cDNA libraries were prepared. Reprocessing the 5' RACE reads, TCRdb reports a single entry for every CDR3 protein and omits DNA. The sample spans about 86,000 distinct CDR3 sequences; the ten largest clones claim 0.7% to 1%. Germline V gives CDR1 LNHNV, CDR2 YYDKDF (reference sequence). This CDR3 is 13 amino acids long. Study conclusions and caveats: Because surface CD5 did not distinguish the naive subsets, TCR strength was inferred from TRB CDR3 properties. Naive cells positive for CXCR3 carried more hydrophobic TRB CDR3s than CXCR3-negative ones. Both naive subsets showed comparably high diversity, and memory CD8+ cells showed much lower diversity.

The sequenced sample consisted of naive CXCR3+ CD8+ T cells from blood. Subset in this sample: CD45RO-CCR7+CD27+CD95- naive CD8+ T cells expressing CXCR3 (TNR3+). This sequence was found in a human donor in good health. Some clones in this sample may be carry-over from other donors' samples. V usage is TRBV15 and J usage is TRBJ2-5; TCRdb calls TRBD1, which cannot be checked without DNA. The CDR3 sequence: CATSSGPGETQYF.